The 26 T cell receptor beta chains in this list originate from one sample, sequenced in a study of CD8+ T cells in alopecia areata (dated by TCRdb to the late 2010s). The sample's time point, from its label and the paper: 4 weeks on oral tofacitinib. The sample's treatment or condition, from its label and the paper: oral pan-JAK inhibitor, 5-10 mg twice daily. Library generation was performed with the immunoSEQ multiplex PCR assay. RNA was extracted from all samples and reverse transcribed into cDNA as template for TCR sequencing. The source is immuneACCESS, and TCRdb retained only in-frame sequences with V and J called. Part of the clones is not carried over; for the studies checked, unresolved V genes explain less than half of this, and the remainder is unexplained. Recorded for this sample are about 140,000 clones; around half of them occurred a single time. Clones ranked in the top ten supply approximately 15% of the sample.

The specimen comprised CD8+ T cells sorted from blood, sampled at week 4, from a patient treated with tofacitinib. Receptor source: a human donor with alopecia areata.

Points on this clone: This specimen includes other DNA sequences encoding the same CDR3. The chain uses TRBV27 and TRBJ1-1; D unresolved. CDR3 length: 11 amino acids. Germline values: CDR1 MNHEY, CDR2 SMNVEV (reference sequence). The germline V and J ends were trimmed by 2 bases and 4 bases, with 2 bases remaining between them. The CDR3 sequence is CASSLGTEAFF. Written as DNA, the CDR3 is TGTGCCAGCAGTTTAGGCACTGAAGCTTTCTTT.

This chain connects TRBV13 to TRBJ1-2, with D hard to call. Germline CDR1 is PRHDT and CDR2 is FYEKMQ (reference sequence). There are 14 residues in the CDR3. The V end lost 1 base, the J end lost 0 bases, and 6 bases lay between the germline ends. CDR3 nucleotides: TGTGCCAGCAGCTTAGAGCAGACTAACTATGGCTACACCTTC. Translating it yields CASSLEQTNYGYTF.

V usage is TRBV25-1 and J usage is TRBJ1-2; D possibly corresponds to TRBD1 (6 bases). In germline, CDR1 is MGHDK, CDR2 SYGVNS. Deletions cut 6 bases from V and 3 bases from J, with 14 bases between. The CDR3 totals 14 residues. The CDR3 region is CASSTPSGDYGYTF. The CDR3 DNA reads as TGTGCCAGCAGCACCCCGTCAGGGGACTATGGCTACACCTTC.

This clone has just a few counts. Because it lacks the conserved phenylalanine or tryptophan at the end, this CDR3 is likely a read error. Because the CDR3's place on the DNA is in doubt, the DNA is left out and the CDR3 is given as listed by TCRdb. CDR3 loop: CASSPILGGARL. V is TRBV6-5 and J is TRBJ2-4; no check of the table's D call, TRBD2, against the DNA was made. Per germline, CDR1 MNHEY and CDR2 SVGAGI. The CDR3 is made up of 12 amino acids, end residues included.

The chain couples TRBV6-4 to TRBJ2-1, with D maybe TRBD1 (6 bases). CDR3 size: 15 residues. Trimming cost V 3 bases and J 2 bases, with 11 bases left between them. Looked up from germline, CDR1 is MRHNA and CDR2 is SNTAGT. CDR3 amino acids: CASSERGGPYNEQFF. Here the CDR3 DNA reads TGTGCCAGCAGTGAGCGAGGGGGACCCTACAATGAGCAGTTCTTC.

This chain connects TRBV5-6 to TRBJ2-7, with TRBD1 as a possible D gene (6 bases). There are 15 residues in the CDR3. V lost 4 bases to trimming and J lost 5 bases, with 19 bases between them. Germline CDR1 SGHDT, CDR2 YYEEEE. CDR3 sequence (DNA): TGTGCCAGCAGCCTCAGACAGGCTGGTTCGAACGAGCAGTACTTC. Residues: CASSLRQAGSNEQYF.

In its sample, this clone was seen a few times. The rearrangement joins TRBV27 to TRBJ1-5; TRBD1 matches at 8 bases. Looked up from germline, CDR1 is MNHEY and CDR2 is SMNVEV (reference sequence). The V gene end was trimmed by 4 bases and the J gene end by 4 bases; junction bases not matched to a gene: 6. This CDR3 is built from 15 residues. The DNA for the CDR3 is TGTGCCAGCAGTTCTGGACAGGGCAGGAATCAGCCCCAGCATTTT. This codes for CASSSGQGRNQPQHF.

In the case of this clone: The germline gene is not matched at one end of the junction; a read error may be the cause. This rearrangement joins TRBV7-8 to TRBJ2-5, with D unresolved. The germline V gene has CDR1 SGHVS and CDR2 FQNEAQ. The CDR3 has 16 residues. CDR3 sequence (DNA): TGTGCCAGCGGCTTGGACGGAGCGATATTCCAAGAGACCCAGTACTTC. Encoded protein: CASGLDGAIFQETQYF.

This chain links TRBV2 with TRBJ2-7; weak D call: TRBD1 (5 bases). Germline V lookup: CDR1 SNHLY, CDR2 FYNNEI. This CDR3 is built from 12 residues. Trimming took off 8 bases at V and 3 bases at J, with 11 bases between the two ends. Here the CDR3 DNA reads TGTGCCAGCTGGGGCAGGGACTACGAGCAGTACTTC. Translating gives CASWGRDYEQYF.

The chain employs TRBV4-1 and TRBJ2-7; 12 positions match TRBD1. With 3 bases clipped from V and 7 bases from J, the junction kept 7 bases outside the gene matches. Germline lookup yields CDR1 MGHRA and CDR2 YSYEKL. There are 15 residues in the CDR3. The CDR3 protein is CASSHPGQGAREQYF. The CDR3 DNA follows: TGCGCCAGCAGCCACCCGGGACAGGGGGCGCGGGAGCAGTACTTC.

J is TRBJ2-7 and V is TRBV5-1, with a tentative D call TRBD1 (5 bases). CDR1 and CDR2 (germline): SGHRS, YFSETQ. The germline V and J ends were trimmed by 0 bases and 5 bases, with 15 bases remaining between them. CDR3 length: 15 amino acids. CDR3: CASSLVPDSPNEQYF. The CDR3 bases are TGCGCCAGCAGCTTGGTCCCCGACAGTCCTAACGAGCAGTACTTC.

The rearrangement links TRBV4-3 to TRBJ2-7; the D is unclear. The CDR3 contains 15 residues. V lost 0 bases, J lost 2 bases, and 11 bases lay in between. The germline V gene has CDR1 LGHNA and CDR2 YSLEER. The CDR3 bases are TGCGCCAGCAGCCAAGATACCGGTGCGGCCTACGAGCAGTACTTC. Translating it yields CASSQDTGAAYEQYF.

This clone was seen just once. The genes are TRBV10-2 and TRBJ1-2; perhaps TRBD1 as D (6 bases). The V and J ends lost 5 bases and 4 bases respectively, with 11 bases between them. This CDR3 has 13 amino acids. CDR1 is WSHSY and CDR2 is SAAADI in the germline V gene. CDR3 sequence reads: CASSQQGVYGYTF. The CDR3 DNA reads TGCGCCAGCAGTCAACAGGGAGTCTATGGCTACACCTTC.

The CDR3 DNA is TGTGCCAGCAGTGAAGGGTTTTCCTACGAGCAGTACTTC. Its translation: CASSEGFSYEQYF. The chain employs TRBV2 and TRBJ2-7, with unresolved D. The CDR3 consists of 13 residues. Germline CDR1 is SNHLY and CDR2 is FYNNEI. V lost 1 base, J lost 1 base, and 5 bases lay in between.

V gene TRBV30 combines with J gene TRBJ1-2; D ambiguous. The CDR3 runs 10 residues. V lost 6 bases and J 5 bases, leaving 7 bases between the germline ends. Germline loops: CDR1 GTSNPN, CDR2 SVGIG (reference sequence). CDR3 region: CACAGYGYTF. The CDR3 nucleotides read TGTGCCTGCGCGGGGTATGGCTACACCTTC.

The rearrangement joins TRBV30 to TRBJ1-2; D is unresolved. Germline V gene data show CDR1 as GTSNPN and CDR2 as SVGIG (reference sequence). This CDR3 has 14 residues. Trimming removed 1 base from V and 2 bases from J, with 11 bases in between. CDR3 DNA sequence: TGTGCCTGGAGTGACGGGGTCCGGAACTATGGCTACACCTTC. As protein: CAWSDGVRNYGYTF. Full variable domain (rest looked up from reference TRBV30 and TRBJ1-2): SQTIHQWPATLVQPVGSPLSLECTVEGTSNPNLYWYRQAAGRGLQLLFYSVGIGQISSEVPQNLSASRPQDRQFILSSKKLLLSDSGFYLCAWSDGVRNYGYTFGSGTRLTVV.

The chain recombines TRBV30 with TRBJ2-7; 10 bases match TRBD2. Germline trimming cut 5 bases from V and 2 bases from J; bases unmatched to any gene: 3. CDR1 is GTSNPN and CDR2 is SVGIG in the germline V gene (reference sequence). The CDR3 loop spans 13 amino acids. The CDR3, as DNA: TGTGCCTGGCGGACTAGCGGAACCTACGAGCAGTACTTC. This codes for CAWRTSGTYEQYF. The whole variable domain, remainder taken from reference TRBV30 and TRBJ2-7, is SQTIHQWPATLVQPVGSPLSLECTVEGTSNPNLYWYRQAAGRGLQLLFYSVGIGQISSEVPQNLSASRPQDRQFILSSKKLLLSDSGFYLCAWRTSGTYEQYFGPGTRLTVT.

This clone was seen more than once but under ten times. The genes are TRBV5-4 and TRBJ1-1; no firm D call. Germline V gene sequence: CDR1 SGHNT, CDR2 YYREEE (reference sequence). This CDR3 has 11 residues. Trimming took 0 bases from V and 7 from J, leaving 4 bases between them. The chain's CDR3 is CASSLDGEAFF. The DNA of the CDR3 is TGTGCCAGCAGCTTGGATGGTGAAGCTTTCTTT.

The rearrangement links TRBV7-9 to TRBJ2-1; the D gene is possibly TRBD1 (5 bases). The germline V gene has CDR1 SEHNR and CDR2 FQNEAQ (reference sequence). Between the trimmed V and J ends, which lost 1 base and 6 bases, there was a span of 10 bases. This CDR3 is built from 14 residues. Here the CDR3 reads CASSLVGRANEQFF. In DNA, the CDR3 is TGTGCCAGCAGCTTAGTGGGCAGGGCCAATGAGCAGTTCTTC.

The genes are TRBV9 and TRBJ2-5; 8 bases map to TRBD2. J gave up 1 base and V 2 bases, and 7 bases lay outside the gene matches. The CDR3 spans 16 residues. The germline V gene has CDR1 SGDLS and CDR2 YYNGEE. CDR3 in amino acids: CASSVEASGRQETQYF. The CDR3 nucleotides read TGTGCCAGCAGCGTCGAGGCTAGCGGGCGCCAAGAGACCCAGTACTTC.

The chain combines TRBV30 with TRBJ1-1; the D gene is possibly TRBD1 (6 bases). The CDR3 is 13 residues long. V dropped 2 bases and J dropped 0 bases, with 7 bases sitting between them. Germline CDR1 reads GTSNPN; CDR2 reads SVGIG (reference sequence). CDR3 in amino acids: CAWSTGMNTEAFF. CDR3 DNA sequence: TGTGCCTGGAGTACAGGGATGAACACTGAAGCTTTCTTT.

In the case of this clone: The junction and the germline gene differ at one end; a read error may be behind it. The chain joins TRBV29-1 to TRBJ2-7; D is undetermined. Germline lookup yields CDR1 SQVTM and CDR2 ANQGSEA. This CDR3 is built from 12 residues. The CDR3 sequence: CNVASSGYEQYF. CDR3 in DNA: TGCAACGTTGCTTCCTCTGGGTACGAGCAGTACTTC.

The chain couples TRBV29-1 to TRBJ1-2, with D possibly being TRBD1 (6 bases). The length of the CDR3 is 13 residues. V was trimmed by 6 bases and J by 0 bases, leaving 11 bases between them. Germline loops: CDR1 SQVTM, CDR2 ANQGSEA. CDR3 protein: CSVRTAANYGYTF. In DNA, the CDR3 is TGCAGCGTCCGGACAGCTGCTAACTATGGCTACACCTTC.

The rearrangement links TRBV5-6 to TRBJ2-7; D is possibly TRBD1 (6 bases). Trimming stripped 0 bases from V and 5 bases from J, with 12 bases between. The CDR3 is 14 residues long. CDR1 is SGHDT and CDR2 is YYEEEE in the germline V gene. The CDR3 loop is CASSLAEDSDEQYF. The CDR3 DNA follows: TGTGCCAGCAGCTTGGCCGAGGACAGCGACGAGCAGTACTTC.

The chain combines TRBV6-5 with TRBJ1-1; weak D call: TRBD1 (6 bases). Trimming left V 7 bases short and J 0 bases short, with 9 bases between. In germline, CDR1 is MNHEY, CDR2 SVGAGI. The CDR3 runs 13 residues. Here the CDR3 DNA reads TGTGCCAGCACAGGGGACATGAACACTGAAGCTTTCTTT. Its translation: CASTGDMNTEAFF.

V is TRBV29-1 and J is TRBJ2-7, with 9 bases matching TRBD1. Per the germline V gene, CDR1 is SQVTM and CDR2 is ANQGSEA. The V segment lost 4 bases and the J segment 1 base; nucleotides outside the gene matches: 5. This CDR3 has 14 residues. The CDR3 DNA sequence: TGCAGCGTTGGGGGACAGGGAGGGTCCTACGAGCAGTACTTC. It codes for CSVGGQGGSYEQYF.